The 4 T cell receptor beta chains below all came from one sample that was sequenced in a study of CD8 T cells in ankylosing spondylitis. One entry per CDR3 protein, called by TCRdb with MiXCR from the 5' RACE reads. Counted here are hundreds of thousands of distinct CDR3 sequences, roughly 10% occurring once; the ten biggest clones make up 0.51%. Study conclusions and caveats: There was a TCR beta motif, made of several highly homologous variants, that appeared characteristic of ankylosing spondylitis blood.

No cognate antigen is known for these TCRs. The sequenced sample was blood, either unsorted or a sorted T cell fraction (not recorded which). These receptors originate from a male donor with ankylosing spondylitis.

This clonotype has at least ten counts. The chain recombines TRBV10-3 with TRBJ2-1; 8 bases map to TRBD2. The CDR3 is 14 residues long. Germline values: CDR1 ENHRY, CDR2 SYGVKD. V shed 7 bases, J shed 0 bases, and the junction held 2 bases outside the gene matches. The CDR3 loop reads CAITSGSSYNEQFF. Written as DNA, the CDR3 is TGTGCCATCACCAGCGGGAGCTCCTACAATGAGCAGTTCTTC.

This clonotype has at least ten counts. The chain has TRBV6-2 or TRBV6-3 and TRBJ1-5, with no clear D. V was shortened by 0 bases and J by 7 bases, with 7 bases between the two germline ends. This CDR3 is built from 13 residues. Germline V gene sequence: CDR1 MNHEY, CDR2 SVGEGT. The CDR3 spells CASSYSKVQPQHF. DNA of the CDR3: TGTGCCAGCAGTTACTCGAAGGTCCAGCCCCAGCATTTT.

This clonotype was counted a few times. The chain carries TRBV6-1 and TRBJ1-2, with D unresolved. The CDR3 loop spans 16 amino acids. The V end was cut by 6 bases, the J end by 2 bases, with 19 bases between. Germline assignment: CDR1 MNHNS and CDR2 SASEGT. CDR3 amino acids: CASSREGRRGNYGYTF. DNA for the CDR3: TGTGCCAGCAGCCGCGAAGGTCGACGAGGGAACTATGGCTACACCTTC.

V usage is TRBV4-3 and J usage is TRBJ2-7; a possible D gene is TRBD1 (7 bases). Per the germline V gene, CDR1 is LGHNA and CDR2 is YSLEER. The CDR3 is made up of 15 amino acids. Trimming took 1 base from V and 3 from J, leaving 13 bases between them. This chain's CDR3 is CASSQGGTAGYEQYF. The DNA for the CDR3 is TGCGCCAGCAGCCAAGGTGGGACAGCGGGCTACGAGCAGTACTTC.